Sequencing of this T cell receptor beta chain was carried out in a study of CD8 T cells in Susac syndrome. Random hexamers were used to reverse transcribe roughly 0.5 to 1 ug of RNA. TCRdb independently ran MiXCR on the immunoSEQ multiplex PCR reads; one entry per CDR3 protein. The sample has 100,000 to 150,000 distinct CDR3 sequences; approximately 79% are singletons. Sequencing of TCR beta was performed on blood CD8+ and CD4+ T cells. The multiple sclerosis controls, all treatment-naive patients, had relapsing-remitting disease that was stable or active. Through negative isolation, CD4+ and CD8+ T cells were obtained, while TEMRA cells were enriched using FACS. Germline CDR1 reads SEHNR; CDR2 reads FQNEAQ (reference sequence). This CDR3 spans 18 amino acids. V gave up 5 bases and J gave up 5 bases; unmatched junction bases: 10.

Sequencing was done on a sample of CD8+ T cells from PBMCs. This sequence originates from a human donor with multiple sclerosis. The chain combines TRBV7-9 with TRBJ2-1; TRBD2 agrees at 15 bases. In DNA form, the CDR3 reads TGTGCCAGCAGCACAGGGACTAGCGGGGGGCCAGTGGACAATGAGCAGTTCTTC. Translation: CASSTGTSGGPVDNEQFF.